This T cell receptor beta chain derives from a study of post-analysis software for immune sequencing data. Overall study findings and caveats: Patients had higher frequencies than controls of five or six TRBV segments, including TRBV5-6, TRBV5-1 and TRBV20-1.

Included in the TCR beta cDNA libraries were unique molecular identifiers. TCRdb ran MiXCR on the PCR reads and lists one entry per CDR3 protein. The sample consists of about 770,000 distinct CDR3 sequences, 40% to 55% of them appearing once. Only a few counts were recorded for this clonotype. What it recognizes is unknown. The CDR3 loop spans 19 amino acids. The V gene lost 0 bases and the J gene lost 8 bases, with 23 bases spanning the gap. The germline CDR1 and CDR2 sequences are LGHNA and YSLEER. The V and J genes are TRBV4-3 and TRBJ1-6; D possibly corresponds to TRBD1 (5 bases). The origin of this receptor is a girl aged 5-17 years with multiple sclerosis. The source material was blood. The CDR3 loop is CASSQEGGREGLVHSPLHF. DNA of the CDR3: TGCGCCAGCAGCCAAGAAGGAGGCAGGGAGGGTTTGGTGCATTCACCCCTCCACTTT.